Described below is a single T cell receptor (beta chain) sequence and its context. Antigen unknown. The junction and the germline gene differ at one end; a read error may be behind it. The record originates from a study of response to subunit inactivated influenza vaccine. The CDR3 contains 13 residues. Germline assignment: CDR1 SGHNT and CDR2 YENEEA. TCRdb reanalysed the RT-PCR reads using MiXCR and keeps one entry per CDR3 protein. The sample holds hundreds of thousands of distinct CDR3 sequences, around 15% seen once. Points from the study as a whole: With each seasonal influenza vaccination, the authors suggested, few new T cells are recruited.

The gene calls are TRBV11-3 and TRBJ2-1; 15 bases match TRBD2. This receptor was identified in a man in his forties or fifties who received an inactivated influenza vaccine. The sample was PBMCs from blood, taken approximately 15 days before vaccination. CDR3 region: CASSLDRTSGRVF. The CDR3 DNA follows: TGTGCCAGCAGCTTAGACCGGACTAGCGGGAGGGTGTTC.